This T cell receptor beta chain was identified in a study of OX40 agonist ivuxolimab in advanced cancers. Overall study context: The study reported partial responses in three patients: one hepatocellular carcinoma, two cutaneous melanoma.

The CDR3 spans 12 residues. Deletions cut 4 bases from V and 16 bases from J, with 14 bases between. Germline V gene sequence: CDR1 SGHTA, CDR2 FQGNSA. As for this clone: Its antigen is unidentified.

General study findings and limits: Nonresponders included some who also had low normalized T-cell clonal expansion.

Here immunoSEQ multiplex PCR was the method, and the copy in TCRdb shows in-frame clones only, minus some. The table lists 80,000 to 95,000 clones, just over 85% of them singletons, with roughly 2.1% in the top ten. The gene calls are TRBV7-2 and TRBJ1-6; D gene uncertain. The source of this sequence is an adult with an advanced solid tumor such as melanoma, head and neck, liver or kidney cancer. The specimen was CD4+ or CD8+ T cells sorted from blood, collected in a trial of the OX40 agonist ivuxolimab. In nucleotides, the CDR3 is TGTGCCAGCAGCTCCGGACGCGAGGGACTCCACTTT. It codes for CASSSGREGLHF.